A single sample gave rise to the 11 T cell receptor beta chains below, sequenced in a study of spatial heterogeneity in lung cancer. Time point specified: sample taken at primary tumor resection. Study-wide points: Counts of expanded intratumoral alpha and beta TCRs tracked tumor mutation counts.

No antigen has been identified for these receptors. TCRdb re-derived calls from the 5' RACE reads in MiXCR, one entry per CDR3 protein. The sample carries around 20,000 distinct CDR3 sequences, 5.8% recorded once. The specimen comprised lung tumor tissue, sampled at surgery. These receptors were collected from a female donor with early-stage non-small cell lung cancer.

This clonotype was seen many times. Because this beta chain is a stray read in a library intended to capture alpha chains, its abundance should not be given much weight. The V and J genes are TRBV7-2 and TRBJ2-7, with a weak D call TRBD1 (6 bases). The ends were cut back, 5 bases at V and 9 bases at J, with 14 bases in the middle. Per the germline V gene, CDR1 is SGHTA and CDR2 is FQGNSA. The CDR3 has 12 residues. CDR3 protein: CASSADRLGQYF. As DNA, the CDR3 is TGTGCCAGCAGCGCCGACAGGTTGGGGCAGTACTTC.

In this sample, this clonotype turned up many times. This beta chain turned up in a library designed for alpha chains; as an off-target read, its abundance says little. This chain connects TRBV9 to TRBJ1-6; D is possibly TRBD1 (5 bases). There are 16 residues in the CDR3. Germline V gene sequence: CDR1 SGDLS, CDR2 YYNGEE. V dropped 3 bases and J dropped 10 bases, with 20 bases sitting between them. DNA of the CDR3: TGTGCCAGCAGCGGGGCGAGGGGTTGGCCCCCGTCACCCCTCCACTTT. This sequence encodes CASSGARGWPPSPLHF. Combining the CDR3 with reference TRBV9 and TRBJ1-6 gives the whole variable domain DSGVTQTPKHLITATGQRVTLRCSPRSGDLSVYWYQQSLDQGLQFLIQYYNGEERAKGNILERFSAQQFPDLHSELNLSSLELGDSALYFCASSGARGWPPSPLHFGNGTRLTVT.

In this sample, this clonotype turned up many times. The size of this beta chain means little, since it is a stray read in a library made for alpha chains. CDR3 in amino acids: CASRAGLAGYNEQFF. CDR3 DNA sequence: TGTGCCAGCAGAGCGGGACTAGCGGGCTACAATGAGCAGTTCTTC. The chain links TRBV12-3 or TRBV12-4 to TRBJ2-1, with TRBD2 matching 12 bases. V lost 6 bases, J lost 3 bases, and 3 bases stayed unmatched. The CDR3 is 15 residues long.

This clonotype has just a few counts. This beta chain is an unintended read in a library built for alpha chains; its size means little. The chain links TRBV12-3 or TRBV12-4 to TRBJ1-1, with 10 bases matching TRBD1. V was clipped by 5 bases and J by 5 bases; unmatched bases: 8. The CDR3 length is 15 residues. The CDR3 protein is CASSRRQGAWTEAFF. DNA of the CDR3: TGTGCCAGCAGTCGCAGACAGGGGGCTTGGACTGAAGCTTTCTTT.

This clonotype was recorded at least ten times. A library made for alpha chains picked up this beta chain off target, so its size means little. CDR3 residues: CASSFSGGHNQPQHF. CDR3 DNA sequence: TGTGCCAGCAGTTTTTCAGGGGGCCACAATCAGCCCCAGCATTTT. J is TRBJ1-5 and V is TRBV28, with 8 bases aligning to TRBD1. CDR1 is MDHEN and CDR2 is SYDVKM in the germline V gene. The CDR3 loop spans 15 amino acids. Losses at the gene ends were 3 bases for V and 3 bases for J; bases not matched to a gene: 4.

This clonotype was counted only a few times. Within a library made for alpha chains, this beta chain is off target, and its count is uninformative. The rearrangement joins TRBV6-5 to TRBJ2-1, with D possibly being TRBD2 (6 bases). This CDR3 has 16 amino acids. CDR1 and CDR2 from the germline V gene are MNHEY and SVGAGI. Trimming stripped 2 bases from V and 4 bases from J, with 15 bases between. For the CDR3, the DNA is TGTGCCAGCAGTTACGGGCTAGGAGGGAGTTACAATGAGCAGTTCTTC. This encodes CASSYGLGGSYNEQFF.

This clonotype was picked up many times. This beta chain represents an off-target read in a library built for alpha chains; its size is of limited meaning. This sequence joins TRBV19 and TRBJ2-4; tentatively, D is TRBD2 (5 bases). Trimming removed 2 bases from V and 7 bases from J, with 15 bases in between. Germline CDR1 reads LNHDA; CDR2 reads SQIVND (reference sequence). CDR3 length equals 15 residues. The CDR3 sequence: CASSIIASTGNIQYF. The CDR3 nucleotides are TGTGCCAGTAGTATAATAGCGTCCACTGGTAACATTCAGTACTTC.

This clonotype was observed many times. This beta chain is an off-target read within a library intended for alpha chains, so its frequency means little. The chain uses TRBV7-9 and TRBJ2-1; TRBD2 is a possible D gene (6 bases). From germline, CDR1 is SEHNR and CDR2 FQNEAQ (reference sequence). This CDR3 has 14 amino acids. V shed 3 bases and J shed 15 bases, with 21 bases lying between them. In DNA form, the CDR3 reads TGTGCCAGCAGCTTCGATGCTTTCGGGGGAGTCCCGTTCTTC. This sequence encodes CASSFDAFGGVPFF.

Regarding this clonotype: For a library built for alpha chains, this beta chain is a stray read; little rests on its size. The chain links TRBV24-1 to TRBJ2-3, with TRBD1 matching 9 bases. The CDR3 is 17 amino acids. The J segment lost 0 bases and the V segment lost 3 bases, leaving 6 bases of the junction unmatched. Germline CDR1 KGHDR, CDR2 SFDVKD. Written as DNA, the CDR3 is TGTGCCACCAGTGATAGGACAGGGGTCCGAAGCACAGATACGCAGTATTTT. It specifies CATSDRTGVRSTDTQYF.

This clonotype was found many times. The size of this beta chain means little, since it is a stray read in a library made for alpha chains. The J gene is TRBJ1-2, the V gene TRBV10-3; D is possibly TRBD1 (5 bases). Trimming pared 0 bases from V and 2 bases from J, leaving 7 bases between. The CDR3 is made up of 14 amino acids. Germline CDR1 ENHRY, CDR2 SYGVKD. CDR3 bases: TGTGCCATCAGTGAGTCGGGGACGAACTATGGCTACACCTTC. It encodes CAISESGTNYGYTF.

This clonotype was detected only a few times. In a library made to pick up alpha chains, this beta chain is a stray read with a size that means little. The CDR3 sequence is CASSPGTGHEQYF. DNA for the CDR3: TGTGCCAGCTCACCAGGGACAGGGCACGAGCAGTACTTC. The chain recombines TRBV18 with TRBJ2-7, with 9 bases that match TRBD1. This CDR3 is built from 13 residues. V lost 2 bases and J lost 5; bases outside the gene matches: 1. Germline V gives CDR1 KGHSH, CDR2 LQKENI.